These T cell receptor beta chains were read from a single sample in a study of cytomegalovirus exposure and HLA in healthy donors. Using immunoSEQ multiplex PCR, the repertoire was profiled, and TCRdb retains in-frame clones only, with some absent. The repertoire holds under 200,000 clones, with about 90% as singletons. The source material was PBMCs. These receptors were collected from a woman aged 18-29 years in good health and CMV-seropositive. The CDR3 runs from the conserved cysteine through the conserved F or W. The D gene is left open where the match is weak. Clone size is stated in some rows and not others, as once, few, many or a class when expanded.

size | J | D | V | CDR3 | DNA
- | TRBJ1-1 | - | TRBV5-4 | CASSLGRVLRDTEAFF | TGTGCCAGCAGCCTTGGGAGGGTCCTCCGGGACACTGAAGCTTTCTTT
- | TRBJ2-2 | TRBD2 | TRBV18 | CASSPRRRLADNTGELFF | TGTGCCAGCTCACCTCGACGGAGACTAGCCGATAACACCGGGGAGCTGTTTTTT
- | TRBJ1-1 | TRBD1 | TRBV7-9 | CASSPPGQGAVWNTEAFF | TGTGCCAGCAGTCCTCCGGGACAGGGGGCTGTTTGGAACACTGAAGCTTTCTTT
- | TRBJ2-7 | TRBD1 | TRBV2 | CASSGDRVSYEQYF | TGTGCCAGCAGCGGGGACAGGGTATCCTACGAGCAGTACTTC
- | TRBJ2-1 | - | TRBV30 | CAWIMGSSYNEQFF | TGTGCCTGGATTATGGGCAGCTCCTACAATGAGCAGTTCTTC
- | TRBJ1-5 | - | TRBV5-5 | CASSSDPGGNQPQHF | TGTGCCAGCAGCTCGGACCCGGGGGGCAATCAGCCCCAGCATTTT
- | TRBJ2-1 | TRBD1 | TRBV30 | CAWRIGQGAKDEQFF | TGTGCCTGGAGGATAGGACAGGGGGCTAAGGATGAGCAGTTCTTC
- | TRBJ2-1 | TRBD2 | TRBV15 | CATSRLAGAYNEQFF | TGTGCCACCAGCAGACTAGCGGGGGCCTACAATGAGCAGTTCTTC
- | TRBJ2-7 | - | TRBV11-2 | CASSLLRDEQYF | TGTGCCAGCAGCTTGCTCCGGGACGAGCAGTACTTC
- | TRBJ1-2 | TRBD1 | TRBV9 | CASSGPRVGQGAGGYTF | TGTGCCAGCAGCGGCCCCCGGGTAGGGCAGGGGGCGGGCGGCTACACCTTC
- | TRBJ2-5 | - | TRBV7-2 | CASSSTGSVGTQYF | TGTGCCAGCAGCTCCACAGGGTCGGTGGGTACCCAGTACTTC
- | TRBJ2-6 | - | TRBV6-1 | CASSEGHPLSGANVLTF | TGTGCCAGCAGTGAGGGACATCCCCTGTCGGGGGCCAACGTCCTGACTTTC
- | TRBJ2-7 | - | TRBV9 | CASRKAAKSALPSYEQYF | TGTGCCAGCAGGAAGGCAGCGAAAAGTGCACTCCCCTCCTACGAGCAGTACTTC
many | TRBJ2-7 | TRBD2 | TRBV14 | CASSQSPGGRQYF | TGTGCCAGCAGCCAGTCCCCGGGGGGGAGGCAGTACTTC